The rows below give T cell receptor beta chains drawn from one sample of a study of tumor-infiltrating lymphocytes in localized non-small cell lung cancer. This table comes from immunoSEQ multiplex PCR, and its TCRdb copy is limited to in-frame clones, with some not included. In the table there are several thousand clones, about four fifths of which are singletons. The sample taken for sequencing was uninvolved lung tissue not adjacent to the tumor. Receptors were obtained from a human donor with non-small cell lung cancer. Both conserved end residues are part of each CDR3. A D gene is named only where the DNA matches it firmly. Size is stated for part of the rows, as once, few or many counts, or as a class when the clone is expanded.

D gene: TRBD1
V gene: TRBV6-5
J gene: TRBJ2-7
clone size: few
CDR3 protein: CASSLQGHDLYEQYF
CDR3 DNA: TGTGCCAGCAGTTTACAGGGGCATGACCTCTACGAGCAGTACTTC

D gene: TRBD2
V gene: TRBV7-6
J gene: TRBJ2-1
clone size: NA
CDR3 protein: CASSFLILTSGGYNEQFF
CDR3 DNA: TGTGCCAGCAGCTTTCTAATTCTCACTAGCGGGGGGTACAATGAGCAGTTCTTC

D gene: NA
V gene: TRBV29-1
J gene: TRBJ2-7
clone size: NA
CDR3 protein: CSVPPGLSPYEQYF
CDR3 DNA: TGCAGCGTCCCACCGGGCCTTAGCCCTTACGAGCAGTACTTC

D gene: NA
V gene: TRBV13
J gene: TRBJ2-1
clone size: NA
CDR3 protein: CASSLGSADSRKNEQFF
CDR3 DNA: TGTGCCAGCAGCTTAGGATCCGCAGACTCGCGGAAGAATGAGCAGTTCTTC

D gene: TRBD2
V gene: TRBV19
J gene: TRBJ2-7
clone size: NA
CDR3 protein: CASSPGLAASSYEQYF
CDR3 DNA: TGTGCCAGTTCTCCCGGACTAGCGGCTAGCTCCTACGAGCAGTACTTC

D gene: NA
V gene: TRBV7-9
J gene: TRBJ2-7
clone size: NA
CDR3 protein: CASSLAGNYEQYF
CDR3 DNA: TGTGCCAGCAGCTTGGCAGGGAACTACGAGCAGTACTTC

D gene: NA
V gene: TRBV28
J gene: TRBJ1-5
clone size: NA
CDR3 protein: CASSSFTGTQPQHF
CDR3 DNA: TGTGCCAGCAGTTCCTTCACAGGAACTCAGCCCCAGCATTTT

D gene: NA
V gene: TRBV11-2
J gene: TRBJ1-5
clone size: NA
CDR3 protein: CASSLERSQPQHF
CDR3 DNA: TGTGCCAGCAGCTTAGAGAGGAGTCAGCCCCAGCATTTT

D gene: NA
V gene: TRBV19
J gene: TRBJ1-5
clone size: NA
CDR3 protein: CASQRINQPQHF
CDR3 DNA: TGTGCCAGTCAACGGATCAATCAGCCCCAGCATTTT

D gene: NA
V gene: TRBV5-1
J gene: TRBJ2-7
clone size: NA
CDR3 protein: CASSREGQTYEQYF
CDR3 DNA: TGCGCCAGCAGCCGGGAGGGACAGACCTACGAGCAGTACTTC

D gene: TRBD2
V gene: TRBV30
J gene: TRBJ2-5
clone size: NA
CDR3 protein: CAWSLGLAGETQYF
CDR3 DNA: TGTGCCTGGAGCCTCGGACTAGCGGGGGAGACCCAGTACTTC

D gene: TRBD2
V gene: TRBV5-1
J gene: TRBJ2-1
clone size: NA
CDR3 protein: CASSLPSGRANDEQFF
CDR3 DNA: TGCGCCAGCAGCTTGCCTAGCGGGAGGGCAAATGATGAGCAGTTCTTC

D gene: NA
V gene: TRBV28
J gene: TRBJ1-5
clone size: NA
CDR3 protein: CASSFQGLSNQPQHF
CDR3 DNA: TGTGCCAGCAGTTTCCAGGGATTGAGCAATCAGCCCCAGCATTTT

D gene: TRBD2
V gene: TRBV18
J gene: TRBJ2-2
clone size: NA
CDR3 protein: CASTSGRADTGELFF
CDR3 DNA: TGTGCCAGCACTAGCGGGAGGGCTGACACCGGGGAGCTGTTTTTT

D gene: NA
V gene: TRBV27
J gene: TRBJ1-4
clone size: NA
CDR3 protein: CASSLLGTANEKLFF
CDR3 DNA: TGTGCCAGCAGTTTATTAGGGACGGCTAATGAAAAACTGTTTTTT

D gene: NA
V gene: TRBV7-2
J gene: TRBJ1-5
clone size: NA
CDR3 protein: CASSLVRGTQPQHF
CDR3 DNA: TGTGCCAGCAGCTTAGTGAGGGGGACTCAGCCCCAGCATTTT

D gene: TRBD1
V gene: TRBV10-3
J gene: TRBJ1-5
clone size: NA
CDR3 protein: CATGTDRGFQPQHF
CDR3 DNA: TGTGCCACGGGAACGGACAGGGGGTTTCAGCCCCAGCATTTT

D gene: TRBD2
V gene: TRBV5-1
J gene: TRBJ2-6
clone size: once
CDR3 protein: CASRREREGPSSGANVLTF
CDR3 DNA: TGCGCCAGCCGGAGAGAACGGGAGGGTCCCAGTTCTGGGGCCAACGTCCTGACTTTC

D gene: NA
V gene: TRBV6-4
J gene: TRBJ2-2
clone size: NA
CDR3 protein: CASSAEGYGTGELFF
CDR3 DNA: TGTGCCAGCAGTGCAGAAGGGTATGGCACCGGGGAGCTGTTTTTT

D gene: NA
V gene: TRBV7-9
J gene: TRBJ1-2
clone size: NA
CDR3 protein: CASSTEQGRIGGYTF
CDR3 DNA: TGTGCCAGCAGCACAGAACAGGGTCGGATCGGCGGCTACACCTTC

D gene: TRBD1
V gene: TRBV4-1
J gene: TRBJ2-4
clone size: NA
CDR3 protein: CASSPRPGQTKSGTKNIQYF
CDR3 DNA: TGCGCCAGCAGCCCCCGACCGGGACAGACGAAAAGTGGGACCAAAAACATTCAGTACTTC

D gene: NA
V gene: TRBV10-2
J gene: TRBJ1-1
clone size: NA
CDR3 protein: CASGRANTEAFF
CDR3 DNA: TGCGCCTCGGGGCGAGCGAACACTGAAGCTTTCTTT

D gene: NA
V gene: TRBV30
J gene: TRBJ2-5
clone size: NA
CDR3 protein: CAWSVRVRETQYF
CDR3 DNA: TGTGCCTGGAGTGTACGAGTAAGGGAGACCCAGTACTTC

D gene: TRBD2
V gene: TRBV5-5
J gene: TRBJ2-7
clone size: NA
CDR3 protein: CASSLLAETYEQYF
CDR3 DNA: TGTGCCAGCAGCTTACTAGCGGAAACCTACGAGCAGTACTTC

D gene: NA
V gene: TRBV2
J gene: TRBJ2-3
clone size: NA
CDR3 protein: CASRVARGTDTQYF
CDR3 DNA: TGTGCCAGCAGGGTGGCCCGGGGCACAGATACGCAGTATTTT

D gene: NA
V gene: TRBV5-1
J gene: TRBJ2-7
clone size: NA
CDR3 protein: CASSSLPQGGEQYF
CDR3 DNA: TGCGCCAGCAGCAGCCTTCCACAGGGAGGCGAGCAGTACTTC

D gene: NA
V gene: TRBV25-1
J gene: TRBJ2-3
clone size: NA
CDR3 protein: CASSETGFTDTQYF
CDR3 DNA: TGTGCCAGCAGTGAGACGGGGTTCACAGATACGCAGTATTTT

D gene: NA
V gene: TRBV5-4
J gene: TRBJ1-4
clone size: NA
CDR3 protein: CASSLREGEKLFF
CDR3 DNA: TGTGCCAGCAGCTTGAGAGAAGGTGAAAAACTGTTTTTT

D gene: NA
V gene: TRBV7-2
J gene: TRBJ2-5
clone size: NA
CDR3 protein: CASSLAETQYF
CDR3 DNA: TGTGCCAGCAGCTTAGCGGAGACCCAGTACTTC

D gene: TRBD1
V gene: TRBV25-1
J gene: TRBJ1-2
clone size: NA
CDR3 protein: CASRSQGNYGYTF
CDR3 DNA: TGTGCCAGCAGATCACAGGGGAACTATGGCTACACCTTC

D gene: TRBD1
V gene: TRBV19
J gene: TRBJ2-1
clone size: NA
CDR3 protein: CASSYRDSYNEQFF
CDR3 DNA: TGTGCCAGTAGTTATAGGGACAGCTACAATGAGCAGTTCTTC

D gene: TRBD2
V gene: TRBV11-3
J gene: TRBJ2-2
clone size: few
CDR3 protein: CASSSRAGENTGELFF
CDR3 DNA: TGTGCCAGCAGCTCTAGAGCGGGAGAAAACACCGGGGAGCTGTTTTTT

D gene: TRBD1
V gene: TRBV28
J gene: TRBJ1-5
clone size: few
CDR3 protein: CASTRQGDQPQHF
CDR3 DNA: TGTGCCAGCACTCGACAGGGCGATCAGCCCCAGCATTTT

D gene: NA
V gene: TRBV11-2
J gene: TRBJ1-4
clone size: once
CDR3 protein: CASSFSTGSTNEKLFF
CDR3 DNA: TGTGCCAGCAGCTTCAGCACGGGAAGCACTAATGAAAAACTGTTTTTT

D gene: NA
V gene: TRBV28
J gene: TRBJ2-7
clone size: NA
CDR3 protein: CASSLSGEQYF
CDR3 DNA: TGTGCCAGCAGTTTAAGTGGGGAGCAGTACTTC

D gene: TRBD1
V gene: TRBV19
J gene: TRBJ1-5
clone size: NA
CDR3 protein: CAMGQGNQPQHF
CDR3 DNA: TGTGCAATGGGACAGGGCAATCAGCCCCAGCATTTT

D gene: TRBD1
V gene: TRBV5-1
J gene: TRBJ1-1
clone size: large
CDR3 protein: CASSLSQGAAEAFF
CDR3 DNA: TGCGCCAGCAGCCTGTCACAGGGGGCCGCTGAAGCTTTCTTT

D gene: NA
V gene: TRBV9
J gene: TRBJ2-3
clone size: NA
CDR3 protein: CASSVGSLSTDTQYF
CDR3 DNA: TGTGCCAGCAGCGTAGGGTCTCTTAGCACAGATACGCAGTATTTT

D gene: NA
V gene: TRBV29-1
J gene: TRBJ2-2
clone size: NA
CDR3 protein: CSVVRSNTGELFF
CDR3 DNA: TGCAGCGTTGTTAGATCAAACACCGGGGAGCTGTTTTTT

D gene: NA
V gene: TRBV5-1
J gene: TRBJ2-3
clone size: once
CDR3 protein: CASSLRSSTDTQYF
CDR3 DNA: TGCGCCAGCAGCTTAAGATCATCCACAGATACGCAGTATTTT

D gene: TRBD1
V gene: TRBV5-1
J gene: TRBJ2-2
clone size: NA
CDR3 protein: CASSWGQGTGELFF
CDR3 DNA: TGCGCCAGCAGCTGGGGACAGGGGACCGGGGAGCTGTTTTTT

D gene: TRBD1
V gene: TRBV28
J gene: TRBJ1-5
clone size: NA
CDR3 protein: CASSSVQGSNQPQHF
CDR3 DNA: TGTGCCAGCAGTTCCGTACAGGGGAGCAATCAGCCCCAGCATTTT

D gene: TRBD2
V gene: TRBV7-7
J gene: TRBJ2-3
clone size: NA
CDR3 protein: CASSPGLVADTQYF
CDR3 DNA: TGTGCCAGCAGCCCCGGACTAGTAGCAGATACGCAGTATTTT

D gene: NA
V gene: TRBV18
J gene: TRBJ2-1
clone size: NA
CDR3 protein: CASSPSKDNEQFF
CDR3 DNA: TGTGCCAGCTCCCCGTCCAAGGACAATGAGCAGTTCTTC

D gene: NA
V gene: TRBV2
J gene: TRBJ2-1
clone size: NA
CDR3 protein: CASSVGHFNEQFF
CDR3 DNA: TGTGCCAGCAGTGTAGGGCATTTCAATGAGCAGTTCTTC

D gene: NA
V gene: TRBV5-1
J gene: TRBJ2-7
clone size: few
CDR3 protein: CASRPTTAPREEQYF
CDR3 DNA: TGCGCCAGCAGACCTACGACAGCTCCAAGGGAGGAGCAGTACTTC

D gene: NA
V gene: TRBV27
J gene: TRBJ1-5
clone size: NA
CDR3 protein: CASSPTSRGSNQPQHF
CDR3 DNA: TGTGCCAGCAGTCCCACGTCGAGGGGGAGCAATCAGCCCCAGCATTTT

D gene: TRBD2
V gene: TRBV11-2
J gene: TRBJ2-5
clone size: NA
CDR3 protein: CASSLGSRLAEETQYF
CDR3 DNA: TGTGCCAGCAGCTTAGGATCGAGACTAGCGGAAGAGACCCAGTACTTC

D gene: TRBD2
V gene: TRBV7-9
J gene: TRBJ2-7
clone size: NA
CDR3 protein: CASSWGAGGPGEQYF
CDR3 DNA: TGTGCCAGCAGCTGGGGGGCGGGAGGGCCGGGAGAGCAGTACTTC

D gene: NA
V gene: TRBV7-3
J gene: TRBJ1-2
clone size: NA
CDR3 protein: CASSQGAGEVDGYTF
CDR3 DNA: TGTGCCAGCAGCCAAGGGGCAGGGGAGGTGGATGGCTACACCTTC

D gene: TRBD1
V gene: TRBV7-6
J gene: TRBJ1-1
clone size: few
CDR3 protein: CASGGGRQGNTEAFF
CDR3 DNA: TGTGCCAGCGGTGGTGGGAGACAGGGGAACACTGAAGCTTTCTTT

D gene: NA
V gene: TRBV18
J gene: TRBJ2-1
clone size: NA
CDR3 protein: CASSPPSSNEQFF
CDR3 DNA: TGTGCCAGCTCACCACCGTCGAGCAATGAGCAGTTCTTC

D gene: TRBD2
V gene: TRBV10-2
J gene: TRBJ2-3
clone size: NA
CDR3 protein: CASSELAGGRATTDTQYF
CDR3 DNA: TGCGCCAGCAGTGAACTAGCGGGGGGGAGGGCCACCACAGATACGCAGTATTTT

D gene: TRBD1
V gene: TRBV9
J gene: TRBJ1-1
clone size: once
CDR3 protein: CASSPQPGQSVFGAFF
CDR3 DNA: TGTGCCAGCAGCCCCCAACCGGGACAGAGCGTTTTTGGAGCTTTCTTT

D gene: TRBD1
V gene: TRBV25-1
J gene: TRBJ2-2
clone size: NA
CDR3 protein: CATKPGGHTGELFF
CDR3 DNA: TGTGCCACCAAACCAGGGGGACACACCGGGGAGCTGTTTTTT

D gene: NA
V gene: TRBV5-6
J gene: TRBJ2-5
clone size: NA
CDR3 protein: CASSLTYQETQYF
CDR3 DNA: TGTGCCAGCAGCTTGACCTACCAAGAGACCCAGTACTTC

D gene: TRBD2
V gene: TRBV7-9
J gene: TRBJ2-1
clone size: NA
CDR3 protein: CASSSSGRAAGEQFF
CDR3 DNA: TGTGCCAGCAGCTCTAGCGGGAGGGCCGCGGGTGAGCAGTTCTTC

D gene: TRBD1
V gene: TRBV2
J gene: TRBJ1-4
clone size: NA
CDR3 protein: CASSDSGGYEKLFF
CDR3 DNA: TGTGCCAGCAGTGACTCAGGGGGCTATGAAAAACTGTTTTTT

D gene: NA
V gene: TRBV18
J gene: TRBJ2-2
clone size: NA
CDR3 protein: CASSETDGELFF
CDR3 DNA: TGTGCCAGCTCAGAGACTGACGGGGAGCTGTTTTTT

D gene: NA
V gene: TRBV5-8
J gene: TRBJ1-5
clone size: NA
CDR3 protein: CASSLEWGQPQHF
CDR3 DNA: TGTGCCAGCAGCTTGGAATGGGGCCAGCCCCAGCATTTT